These 30 T cell receptor beta chains originate from one sample sequenced in a study of blood T cells in healthy people across ages. Primed by a sample-barcoded 5' primer and a J-beta primer mix, a second PCR proceeded for 7 to 11 cycles. Each CDR3 protein is one row after TCRdb ran MiXCR on the 5' RACE reads. The repertoire holds 1.5 million to 1.8 million distinct CDR3 sequences, approximately 43% seen once, with 4% in the top ten. Sequenced input: blood. All receptors come from a woman younger than 35 in good health.

The CDR3 coding sequence is TGTGCCAGCAGCTCGGGTCTAGTAGAAGGGTTCTACGAGCAGTACTTC. Its protein is CASSSGLVEGFYEQYF. The chain recombines TRBV9 with TRBJ2-5, with D unclear. The closer fit of TRBJ2-7 to the DNA end suggests the J call may be wrong. CDR1 SGDLS and CDR2 YYNGEE come from the germline V gene. CDR3 length: 16 residues.

The V gene is TRBV4-3, the J gene TRBJ1-3; TRBD1 agrees at 7 bases. Germline-derived CDR1 and CDR2 are LGHNA and YSLEER. This CDR3 has 15 residues. The J segment lost 0 bases and the V segment lost 3 bases, leaving 2 bases of the junction unmatched. In DNA form, the CDR3 reads TGCGCCAGCAGCCAGGGGACAGTCTCTGGAAACACCATATATTTT. Residues: CASSQGTVSGNTIYF.

V is TRBV2 and J is TRBJ2-2; TRBD1 aligns across 7 bases. CDR1 is SNHLY and CDR2 is FYNNEI in the germline V gene. The CDR3 contains 14 residues. Germline trimming cut 6 bases from V and 4 bases from J; bases unmatched to any gene: 5. In DNA, the CDR3 is TGTGCCAGCAGCTGGACAGGTAGCACCGGGGAGCTGTTTTTT. Protein product: CASSWTGSTGELFF.

This clonotype was counted between two and nine times. The gene calls are TRBV20-1 and TRBJ2-7; 10 bases are shared with TRBD2. V lost 0 bases to trimming and J lost 0 bases; unmatched junction nucleotides: 11. Germline V gene sequence: CDR1 DFQATT, CDR2 SNEGSKA (reference sequence). The CDR3 runs 18 residues. The CDR3 bases are TGCAGTGCTAGAGATTTGGGGAAAACTAGCGGGGACTCCTACGAGCAGTACTTC. This translates into CSARDLGKTSGDSYEQYF.

The chain joins TRBV28 to TRBJ2-2; 7 bases are shared with TRBD2. Germline V gene sequence: CDR1 MDHEN, CDR2 SYDVKM. The CDR3 totals 15 residues. V gave up 6 bases and J gave up 5 bases; unmatched junction bases: 9. The CDR3 here is CASRLAGTTTGELFF. In DNA, the CDR3 is TGTGCCAGCAGGCTGGCCGGGACTACAACCGGGGAGCTGTTTTTT.

V and J are TRBV12-3 or TRBV12-4 and TRBJ2-2; D may be TRBD2 (5 bases). With 6 bases removed from V and 4 bases from J, the gap between germline ends came to 15 bases. The CDR3 length is 15 residues. CDR3 in DNA: TGTGCCAGCAGATACCGGGAACAGAGCACCGGGGAGCTGTTTTTT. Amino acid sequence: CASRYREQSTGELFF.

The rearrangement links TRBV4-1 to TRBJ1-5; D is uncertain. CDR3 length: 15 amino acids. Trimming shortened V by 3 bases and J by 4 bases, and 13 bases separated the two germline ends. Per germline, CDR1 MGHRA and CDR2 YSYEKL. CDR3: CASSHPNSGNQPQHF. The CDR3 DNA follows: TGCGCCAGCAGCCATCCGAACAGCGGTAATCAGCCCCAGCATTTT.

The chain uses TRBV30 and TRBJ2-3, with D perhaps matching TRBD2 (7 bases). Germline CDR1 is GTSNPN and CDR2 is SVGIG (reference sequence). There are 14 residues in the CDR3. V lost 3 bases and J 1 base, leaving 11 bases between the germline ends. CDR3: CAWRRGRGTDTQYF. The DNA for the CDR3 is TGTGCCTGGAGGAGGGGGAGGGGCACAGATACGCAGTATTTT.

Comment on this clonotype: At one of its ends the junction is not consistent with the germline gene, which may arise from a read error. The rearrangement uses TRBV20-1 and TRBJ2-3; 8 bases align to TRBD2. Germline assignment: CDR1 DFQATT and CDR2 SNEGSKA (reference sequence). The CDR3 has 14 residues. The DNA of the CDR3 is TGCGGTGCGACCAGCGGGGGAAGCACAGATACGCAGTATTTT. Its translation is CGATSGGSTDTQYF.

V is TRBV20-1 and J is TRBJ2-5, with 7 nucleotides matching TRBD2. Germline values: CDR1 DFQATT, CDR2 SNEGSKA (reference sequence). The CDR3 runs 12 residues. V lost 3 bases, J lost 5 bases, and 3 bases stayed unmatched. The CDR3, as DNA: TGCAGTGCTAGGATCGGGGGGGAGACCCAGTACTTC. Encoded protein: CSARIGGETQYF.

This clonotype was observed a handful of times. The CDR3 is CASSQVSSTEAFF. The DNA for the CDR3 is TGCGCCAGCAGCCAAGTATCGAGCACTGAAGCTTTCTTT. The chain joins TRBV4-1 to TRBJ1-1; no clear D. The germline V gene has CDR1 MGHRA and CDR2 YSYEKL. Trimming removed 1 base at V and 4 bases at J, with 7 bases between. This CDR3 contains 13 residues.

The chain employs TRBV7-9 and TRBJ2-7, with 9 bases fitting TRBD2. After removal of 2 bases from V and 7 bases from J, the junction contained 6 bases not matched to a gene. This CDR3 comprises 14 residues. The V gene's germline CDR1 is SEHNR and CDR2 FQNEAQ (reference sequence). The CDR3 spells CASSLRGREREQYF. CDR3 nucleotides: TGTGCCAGCAGCTTACGCGGGAGGGAGAGGGAGCAGTACTTC.

This clonotype was counted between two and nine times. The J gene is TRBJ2-5, the V gene TRBV6-2 or TRBV6-3; 11 bases line up with TRBD2. Looked up from germline, CDR1 is MNHEY and CDR2 is SVGEGT. V lost 2 bases to trimming and J lost 6 bases; unmatched junction nucleotides: 8. CDR3 length: 16 residues. CDR3 sequence: CASSYLTSGRVKTQYF. For the CDR3, the DNA is TGTGCCAGCAGTTACCTTACTAGCGGGAGAGTAAAGACCCAGTACTTC.

This chain connects TRBV28 to TRBJ2-1, with unresolved D. Germline CDR1 and CDR2: MDHEN and SYDVKM. This CDR3 has 12 residues. Trimming stripped 4 bases from V and 8 bases from J, with 9 bases between. CDR3 DNA sequence: TGTGCCAGCAGTTCCGGTATATATGAGCAGTTCTTC. It codes for CASSSGIYEQFF.

The gene calls are TRBV29-1 and TRBJ2-7; TRBD1 matches 10 bases. In germline, CDR1 is SQVTM, CDR2 ANQGSEA. CDR3 length: 14 residues. V lost 4 bases to trimming and J lost 2 bases; unmatched junction nucleotides: 5. The chain's CDR3 is CSVGGQGPAYEQYF. The CDR3 DNA sequence: TGCAGCGTTGGGGGACAGGGGCCTGCCTACGAGCAGTACTTC.

The gene calls are TRBV6-6 and TRBJ2-5, with D possibly being TRBD2 (5 bases). TRBJ2-7 matches the DNA end more closely, so the J call is doubtful. Germline values: CDR1 MNHNY, CDR2 SVGAGI (reference sequence). The CDR3 length is 13 residues. CDR3 residues: CASSPGYAYEQYF. The CDR3 DNA sequence: TGTGCCAGCAGTCCGGGATATGCCTACGAGCAGTACTTC.

This clonotype was seen a handful of times. The chain couples TRBV7-2 to TRBJ2-1, with 10 positions matching TRBD2. The CDR3 sequence is 17 residues long. After removal of 8 bases from V and 3 bases from J, the junction contained 13 bases not matched to a gene. Germline-derived CDR1 and CDR2 are SGHTA and FQGNSA. CDR3 sequence: CASVKGSGGSNYNEQFF. CDR3 sequence (DNA): TGTGCCAGCGTCAAGGGTAGCGGGGGGTCCAACTACAATGAGCAGTTCTTC.

In the case of this clonotype: A much larger clone sits a single nucleotide away, making a read error possible. The J gene is TRBJ2-3, the V gene TRBV4-3; 7 bases map to TRBD1. This CDR3 contains 16 residues. From germline, CDR1 is LGHNA and CDR2 YSLEER. The DNA for the CDR3 is TGCGCCAGCAGCCAAGATACAGGGGTCCTCACAGATAAGCAGTATTTT. This encodes CASSQDTGVLTDKQYF.

This clonotype appeared a few times. CDR3 sequence (DNA): TGCAGTGCTAGGCCCCTCAAGCCCTCCGGGACTAGCGGGGGAAACACAGATACGCAGTATTTT. Translating it yields CSARPLKPSGTSGGNTDTQYF. V usage is TRBV20-1 and J usage is TRBJ2-3; 14 bases are a match to TRBD2. The CDR3 loop spans 21 amino acids. Germline lookup yields CDR1 DFQATT and CDR2 SNEGSKA (reference sequence). V lost 3 bases, J lost 2 bases, and 19 bases stayed unmatched.

The gene calls are TRBV7-9 and TRBJ2-1; perhaps TRBD2 as D (5 bases). Germline values: CDR1 SEHNR, CDR2 FQNEAQ (reference sequence). Trimming took off 5 bases at V and 8 bases at J, with 16 bases between the two ends. This CDR3 spans 14 amino acids. In nucleotides, the CDR3 is TGTGCCAGCAGCCGGGCCTTGAGGGTCGATGAGCAGTTCTTC. This gives the protein CASSRALRVDEQFF.

This clonotype occurred many times. The genes are TRBV6-5 and TRBJ1-1, with 7 positions matching TRBD1. The CDR3 is made up of 12 amino acids. CDR1 is MNHEY and CDR2 is SVGAGI in the germline V gene. J gave up 7 bases and V 6 bases, and 5 bases lay outside the gene matches. The CDR3 DNA sequence: TGTGCCAGCAGACCCCGGGACAGTGAAGCTTTCTTT. Amino acids: CASRPRDSEAFF.

The chain employs TRBV3-1 and TRBJ1-3; D might be TRBD1 (5 bases). V lost 5 bases and J lost 9, with 17 bases in between. Germline loops: CDR1 LGHDT, CDR2 YNNKEL (reference sequence). CDR3 size: 14 residues. CDR3 loop: CASSDDRTRGTIYF. Written as DNA, the CDR3 is TGTGCCAGCAGCGACGACAGAACTAGGGGCACCATATATTTT.

This rearrangement joins TRBV4-2 to TRBJ1-1; the D gene is possibly TRBD1 (5 bases). V was clipped by 0 bases and J by 8 bases, with 16 bases between them. Germline V CDR1 and CDR2: LGHNA, YNFKEQ. The CDR3 is 15 residues long. This CDR3 is CASSQDGGVGIEAFF. The CDR3 bases are TGTGCCAGCAGCCAAGATGGAGGGGTGGGGATCGAAGCTTTCTTT.

V and J are TRBV10-3 and TRBJ2-7; TRBD2 matches 11 bases. CDR3 size: 16 residues. Germline V gene sequence: CDR1 ENHRY, CDR2 SYGVKD. V shed 0 bases and J 5 bases; nucleotides not matched to a gene: 6. DNA of the CDR3: TGTGCCATCAGTGAGTCCTTCGGGACTAGCGGTAACGAGCAGTACTTC. It translates to CAISESFGTSGNEQYF.

Worth noting for this clonotype: Mismatch with germline at one junction end may stem from a read error. The gene calls are TRBV7-3 and TRBJ2-1, with 8 nucleotides matching TRBD1. This CDR3 spans 17 amino acids. From germline, CDR1 is SGHTA and CDR2 FQGTGA. CDR3 amino acids: CASSLIDGQGSYNEQFF. CDR3 coding DNA: TGTGCCAGTAGCTTAATCGACGGACAGGGTTCCTACAATGAGCAGTTCTTC.

Comments on this clonotype: Sequence at one end of the junction differs from germline and may be a read error. The chain is built from TRBV7-3 and TRBJ2-1; 10 bases match TRBD2. The CDR3 totals 15 residues. CDR1 and CDR2 (germline): SGHTA, FQGTGA. The CDR3 DNA is TGTGCCAGCAGCTTTACACTAGCGGGGTACAATGAGCGGTTCTTC. Translated: CASSFTLAGYNERFF.

This clonotype was counted only a few times. The genes are TRBV5-1 and TRBJ2-3; D gene uncertain. Germline V gene sequence: CDR1 SGHRS, CDR2 YFSETQ. Trimming left V 2 bases short and J 2 bases short, with 6 bases between. The CDR3 is made up of 13 amino acids. The CDR3 region is CASSFAFTDTQYF. The CDR3 coding sequence is TGCGCCAGCAGCTTTGCTTTCACAGATACGCAGTATTTT.

This sequence joins TRBV3-1 and TRBJ2-5; 8 nucleotides match TRBD1. Trimming removed 7 bases from V and 5 bases from J; junction bases left unmatched: 6. The CDR3 sequence is 13 residues long. Germline V CDR1 and CDR2: LGHDT, YNNKEL (reference sequence). The CDR3 DNA is TGTGCCAGCACAGGACAGGGTCCCGAGACCCAGTACTTC. Its translation is CASTGQGPETQYF.

This clonotype was counted only a few times. J is TRBJ1-2 and V is TRBV20-1, with D perhaps matching TRBD1 (5 bases). The germline V gene has CDR1 DFQATT and CDR2 SNEGSKA (reference sequence). V lost 0 bases, J lost 4 bases, and 15 bases lay in between. The CDR3 covers 15 residues. Here the CDR3 DNA reads TGCAGTGCTAGAGATCCCGCAGGGACCCCCTATGGCTACACCTTC. Protein product: CSARDPAGTPYGYTF.

This clonotype has only a few counts. This rearrangement joins TRBV3-1 to TRBJ2-3; D might be TRBD1 or TRBD2, each matching 5 bases. Germline V CDR1 and CDR2: LGHDT, YNNKEL (reference sequence). This CDR3 comprises 17 residues. Trimming removed 4 bases from V and 0 bases from J, with 17 bases in between. The CDR3 DNA reads TGTGCCAGCAGCCCTAGATTCGGGACCGCCAGCACAGATACGCAGTATTTT. This codes for CASSPRFGTASTDTQYF.